The rows below give T cell receptor beta chains drawn from one sample of a study of T cell responses to AZD1222 COVID-19 vaccine. Generated by immunoSEQ multiplex PCR, the TCRdb table keeps only in-frame clones and is missing some. The sample yields over 110,000 clones, under 95% seen once. This specimen consisted of peripheral blood, obtained on day 0 of AZD1222 vaccination. These receptors all come from an adult in good health. Both conserved end residues are part of each CDR3. Fields, in order: clone size, D gene, J gene, V gene, CDR3 protein, CDR3 DNA. A D gene is named only where the DNA matches it firmly. A row's size may be missing; if present it is once, few, many or a size class.

clone_size: .
d_call: TRBD1
j_call: TRBJ2-7
v_call: TRBV5-1
cdr3_aa: CASSLTGQGVRSSYEQYF
cdr3_nt: TGCGCCAGCAGCTTGACGGGACAGGGGGTTAGGAGCTCCTACGAGCAGTACTTC

clone_size: .
d_call: .
j_call: TRBJ1-4
v_call: TRBV7-9
cdr3_aa: CASSLAGGFEKLFF
cdr3_nt: TGTGCCAGCAGCTTAGCTGGGGGGTTTGAAAAACTGTTTTTT

clone_size: .
d_call: .
j_call: TRBJ1-1
v_call: TRBV5-1
cdr3_aa: CASSLVSQNTEAFF
cdr3_nt: TGCGCCAGCAGCTTGGTATCCCAGAACACTGAAGCTTTCTTT

clone_size: .
d_call: .
j_call: TRBJ1-2
v_call: TRBV5-6
cdr3_aa: CASSLASRLKGGYTF
cdr3_nt: TGTGCCAGCAGCTTGGCCTCCCGCCTCAAGGGTGGCTACACCTTC

clone_size: .
d_call: .
j_call: TRBJ2-5
v_call: TRBV30
cdr3_aa: CAWSTTHPAQYF
cdr3_nt: TGTGCCTGGAGTACCACTCACCCGGCCCAGTACTTC

clone_size: .
d_call: .
j_call: TRBJ1-3
v_call: TRBV19
cdr3_aa: CASSSRGAGNTIYF
cdr3_nt: TGTGCCAGTAGTTCTAGGGGCGCTGGAAACACCATATATTTT

clone_size: .
d_call: .
j_call: TRBJ1-2
v_call: TRBV2
cdr3_aa: CASGSGGSDTF
cdr3_nt: TGTGCCAGCGGCTCGGGGGGGTCGGACACCTTC

clone_size: .
d_call: .
j_call: TRBJ1-2
v_call: TRBV6-5
cdr3_aa: CASSGGRGRGYTF
cdr3_nt: TGTGCCAGCAGCGGGGGGAGGGGCAGAGGCTACACCTTC

clone_size: .
d_call: .
j_call: TRBJ2-2
v_call: TRBV3-1/TRBV3-2
cdr3_aa: CASSHRDSGTGELFF
cdr3_nt: TGTGCCAGCAGCCACCGGGACTCGGGGACCGGGGAGCTGTTTTTT

clone_size: .
d_call: TRBD1
j_call: TRBJ1-2
v_call: TRBV28
cdr3_aa: CASSLGQGNGYTF
cdr3_nt: TGTGCCAGCAGTTTAGGACAGGGTAATGGCTACACCTTC

clone_size: .
d_call: .
j_call: TRBJ2-5
v_call: TRBV6-5
cdr3_aa: CASSRQRGYQETQYF
cdr3_nt: TGTGCCAGCAGTCGGCAGAGGGGATACCAAGAGACCCAGTACTTC

clone_size: .
d_call: .
j_call: TRBJ2-1
v_call: TRBV11-3
cdr3_aa: CASSLQRWSVSTSNEQFF
cdr3_nt: TGTGCCAGCAGCTTACAGCGCTGGTCTGTCTCGACGTCCAATGAGCAGTTCTTC

clone_size: .
d_call: .
j_call: TRBJ2-1
v_call: TRBV27
cdr3_aa: CASSLVSGFEQFF
cdr3_nt: TGTGCCAGCAGTTTAGTATCCGGGTTTGAGCAGTTCTTC

clone_size: .
d_call: TRBD1
j_call: TRBJ1-1
v_call: TRBV4-1
cdr3_aa: CASSRVGQGWSEAFF
cdr3_nt: TGCGCCAGCAGCCGGGTGGGACAGGGGTGGAGTGAAGCTTTCTTT

clone_size: few
d_call: TRBD2
j_call: TRBJ2-7
v_call: TRBV9
cdr3_aa: CASSPRASGTYEQYF
cdr3_nt: TGTGCCAGCAGCCCGCGGGCTAGCGGGACCTACGAGCAGTACTTC